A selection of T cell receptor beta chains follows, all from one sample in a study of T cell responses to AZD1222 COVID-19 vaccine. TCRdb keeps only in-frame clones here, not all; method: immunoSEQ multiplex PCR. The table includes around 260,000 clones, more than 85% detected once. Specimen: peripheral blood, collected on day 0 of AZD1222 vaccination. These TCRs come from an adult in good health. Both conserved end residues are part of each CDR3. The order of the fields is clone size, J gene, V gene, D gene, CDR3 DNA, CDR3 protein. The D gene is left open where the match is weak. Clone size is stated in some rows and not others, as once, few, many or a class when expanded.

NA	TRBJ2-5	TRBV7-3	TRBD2	TGTGCCAGCAGCCCCGCATCACTAGCGGGACGAGAGACCCAGTACTTC	CASSPASLAGRETQYF
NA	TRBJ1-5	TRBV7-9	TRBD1	TGTGCCAGCAGCCCCGGGACAGTTTTCGGTCAGCCCCAGCATTTT	CASSPGTVFGQPQHF
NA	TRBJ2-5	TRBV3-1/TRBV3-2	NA	TGTGCCAGCAGCCAAGCGCGGGACCAAGAGACCCAGTACTTC	CASSQARDQETQYF
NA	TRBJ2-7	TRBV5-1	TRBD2	TGCGCCAGCAGCTCTAGCGGGGGGGCCTACGAGCAGTACTTC	CASSSSGGAYEQYF
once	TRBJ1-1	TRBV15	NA	TGTGCCACCACCCGTGTAAAGGGTCTTTCGAACACTGAAGCTTTCTTT	CATTRVKGLSNTEAFF
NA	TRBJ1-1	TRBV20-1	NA	TGCAGTGCTCCGCCTCGGAGCGGGGCTTTCTTT	CSAPPRSGAFF
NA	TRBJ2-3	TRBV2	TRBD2	TGTGCCAGCAGTGGGCCTAGCAGCGGGGGGGATACGCAGTATTTT	CASSGPSSGGDTQYF
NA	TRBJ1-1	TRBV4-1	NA	TGCGCCAGCAGCCATGCCTTAGACCCATCGAACACTGAAGCTTTCTTT	CASSHALDPSNTEAFF
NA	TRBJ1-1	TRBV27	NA	TGTGCCAGCAGCCGAAGGGAGGGCACTGAAGCTTTCTTT	CASSRREGTEAFF
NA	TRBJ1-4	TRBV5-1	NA	TGCGCCAGCAGCCCCCTCCCGCAGATGAGTCGGGGTGAAAAACTGTTTTTT	CASSPLPQMSRGEKLFF
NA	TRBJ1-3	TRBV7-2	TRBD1	TGTGCCAGCAGCTTAGCGGGACAGAACTCTGGAAACACCATATATTTT	CASSLAGQNSGNTIYF
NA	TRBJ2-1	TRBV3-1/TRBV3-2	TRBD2	TGTGCCAGCAGCCTGGGCCCCGGGACTAGCGGGGGCCTCAATGAGCAGTTCTTC	CASSLGPGTSGGLNEQFF
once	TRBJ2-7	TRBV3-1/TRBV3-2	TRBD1	TGTGCCAGCAGTTCATTTGGACAGGGTTTAGAGCAGTACTTC	CASSSFGQGLEQYF
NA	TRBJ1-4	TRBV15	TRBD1	TGTGCCACCAGCGTGCCCGGGACAGGCGACGAAAAACTGTTTTTT	CATSVPGTGDEKLFF
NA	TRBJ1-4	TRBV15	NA	TGTGCCACCAGCATATATTGGTTGGGGACCCCTGAAAAACTGTTTTTT	CATSIYWLGTPEKLFF
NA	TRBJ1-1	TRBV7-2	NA	TGTGCCAGCAGCTTCGCGGGGGCAGACACTGAAGCTTTCTTT	CASSFAGADTEAFF
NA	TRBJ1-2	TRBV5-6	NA	TGTGCCAGCAGCTGGAGGGCAGAGCCTTATGGCTACACCTTC	CASSWRAEPYGYTF